This is a list of T cell receptor beta chains from one sample in a study of cytomegalovirus exposure and HLA in healthy donors. Sequencing was performed with immunoSEQ multiplex PCR; in TCRdb, only in-frame clones are kept and a portion is missing. The sample holds tens of thousands of clones, less than 96% seen once. The material sequenced was PBMCs. Every receptor here comes from a man younger than 30 in good health and CMV-seropositive. The CDR3 runs from the conserved cysteine through the conserved F or W. The D gene is left open where the match is weak. Clone size is shown for a subset of rows, as once, few, many or a class of expanded clone.

>TRBV7-6|NA|NA|TRBJ1-1
TGTGCCAGCAGCCCAATGAACACTGAAGCTTTCTTT
CASSPMNTEAFF
>TRBV19|NA|NA|TRBJ1-4
TGTGCCAGTAGTATTCGAACGGCAACTAATGAAAAACTGTTTTTT
CASSIRTATNEKLFF
>TRBV4-1|NA|NA|TRBJ1-2
TGCGCCAGCAGCCGGAAGTGGGGCAGCAATGGTGGCTACACCTTC
CASSRKWGSNGGYTF
>TRBV27|NA|NA|TRBJ1-1
TGTGCCAGCAGTTTAAGTAAAGGATCAGGGATTGAAGCTTTCTTT
CASSLSKGSGIEAFF
>TRBV13|NA|TRBD1|TRBJ2-7
TGTGCCAGCAGCTTACCCACAGGGGGCTTCTACGAGCAGTACTTC
CASSLPTGGFYEQYF
>TRBV18|NA|TRBD1|TRBJ2-2
TGTGCCAGCCCTAGCCCGACAGGGGGCGGTTCCACCGGGGAGCTGTTTTTT
CASPSPTGGGSTGELFF
>TRBV30|few|NA|TRBJ1-1
TGTGCCTGGAGTGGATCTGGGCTCAGCTCCTACACTGAAGCTTTCTTT
CAWSGSGLSSYTEAFF
>TRBV9|NA|NA|TRBJ1-2
TGTGCCAGCAGCCCAAGGGGGGGCAGTAACTATGGCTACACCTTC
CASSPRGGSNYGYTF
>TRBV5-1|NA|NA|TRBJ2-2
TGCGCCAGCAGCCATGAGCAGGTGAACACCGGGGAGCTGTTTTTT
CASSHEQVNTGELFF
>TRBV4-1|NA|NA|TRBJ2-1
TGCGCCAGCAGCCGAGATGTCAGTGAGCAGTTCTTC
CASSRDVSEQFF
>TRBV6-5|few|NA|TRBJ1-3
TGTGCCAGCAGTTATAGGTGGAGCTCTGGAAACACCATATATTTT
CASSYRWSSGNTIYF
>TRBV28|NA|TRBD1|TRBJ2-7
TGTGCCAGCAATAGACAGGGGACCGCCTACGAGCAGTACTTC
CASNRQGTAYEQYF
>TRBV12-2|NA|NA|TRBJ2-1
NA
CASRFGPGTSGSSWNEQFF
>TRBV6-1|NA|TRBD2|TRBJ2-7
TGTGCCAGCAGTGAAGCGACGGGGCCTAGCGGGATGTACGAGCAGTACTTC
CASSEATGPSGMYEQYF
>TRBV10-3|few|TRBD1|TRBJ1-1
TGTGCCATCAGTGAGATAAGGGGGCGGAACACTGAAGCTTTCTTT
CAISEIRGRNTEAFF
>TRBV7-3|NA|TRBD2|TRBJ2-2
TGTGCCAGCAGCCGGACTAGCGGGTCTCTCGGCGGGGAGCTGTTTTTT
CASSRTSGSLGGELFF
>TRBV6-5|NA|TRBD1|TRBJ2-7
TGTGCCAGCAGCAAGGACAGGGGGCGCGAGCAGTACTTC
CASSKDRGREQYF
>TRBV30|once|NA|TRBJ2-7
TGTGCCTGGAGTGTAGGTCCGTCCGGGTCCTACGAGCAGTACTTC
CAWSVGPSGSYEQYF
>TRBV6-6|NA|NA|TRBJ1-1
TGTGCCAGCGGCAGGGGGAACACTGAAGCTTTCTTT
CASGRGNTEAFF
>TRBV10-3|NA|TRBD1|TRBJ2-1
TGTGCCATCAAACGTGGGACAGGGGACAATGAGCAGTTCTTC
CAIKRGTGDNEQFF
>TRBV19|NA|NA|TRBJ2-4
TGTGCCAGTAGCACCTCAAACAGGGACATTCAGTACTTC
CASSTSNRDIQYF
>TRBV5-5|NA|NA|TRBJ2-7
TGTGCCAGCAGCTTGAGCATAGAGCAGTACTTC
CASSLSIEQYF
>TRBV15|NA|TRBD1|TRBJ2-7
TGTGCCACCAGCAGGGCGTTGACAGGGGGTAGCCTAAGCTACGAGCAGTACTTC
CATSRALTGGSLSYEQYF
>TRBV6-1|NA|NA|TRBJ2-7
TGTGCCAGCGAGCTCGGGACACTATCCTACGAGCAGTACTTC
CASELGTLSYEQYF
>TRBV15|NA|NA|TRBJ1-4
TGTGCCACCAGCGGGGCGATGGGGGGGTTGGGGGAAAAACTGTTTTTT
CATSGAMGGLGEKLFF
>TRBV25-1|NA|TRBD1|TRBJ2-7
TGTGCCAGCAGTGGTCCTCCGGGACAGGGGGCTTACGAGCAGTACTTC
CASSGPPGQGAYEQYF
>TRBV7-9|NA|TRBD1|TRBJ1-2
TGTGCCAGCAGCGGACAGGACTATGGCTACACCTTC
CASSGQDYGYTF
>TRBV5-1|NA|TRBD1|TRBJ2-1
TGCGCCAGCAGCTTCCGGGACAGGGGGGTCTATGAGCAGTTCTTC
CASSFRDRGVYEQFF
>TRBV15|NA|TRBD1|TRBJ1-4
TGTGCCACCAGCAGAGACAGGGGGCGTGAAAAACTGTTTTTT
CATSRDRGREKLFF
>TRBV5-1|NA|NA|TRBJ1-5
TGCGCCAGCAGCTTAACAGGAGTCAATCAGCCCCAGCATTTT
CASSLTGVNQPQHF
>TRBV6-1|once|NA|TRBJ1-2
TGTGCCAGCAGTGAAGTGACTGATGGATTTTCGTCCTATGGCTACACCTTC
CASSEVTDGFSSYGYTF
>TRBV4-1|NA|NA|TRBJ2-5
TGCGCCAGCAGCCAAGGCCTGGGCTTTCAAGAGACCCAGTACTTC
CASSQGLGFQETQYF
>TRBV13|NA|TRBD2|TRBJ2-7
TGTGCCAGCAGCTCCTCCTATCTAGCGGGAGGGCCCCAGTACTTC
CASSSSYLAGGPQYF
>TRBV7-3|NA|NA|TRBJ2-1
TGTGCCAGCAGCTTACCAGGGAATGAGCAGTTCTTC
CASSLPGNEQFF
>TRBV11-1|NA|TRBD2|TRBJ2-2
TGTGCCAGCAGCCCTAAATCTAGCGGGACGACCGGGGAGCTGTTTTTT
CASSPKSSGTTGELFF
>TRBV30|NA|NA|TRBJ2-1
TGTGCCTGGAGTGTACTGAGGAGCAATGAGCAGTTCTTC
CAWSVLRSNEQFF
>TRBV7-9|NA|NA|TRBJ2-1
TGTGCCAGCAGCCACACAACAGGGAGCACCTACAATGAGCAGTTCTTC
CASSHTTGSTYNEQFF
>TRBV5-1|NA|NA|TRBJ2-2
TGCGCCAGCAGCTTGGACAGAACCGGGGAGCTGTTTTTT
CASSLDRTGELFF
>TRBV6-1|NA|TRBD2|TRBJ2-1
TGTGCCAGCAGTGGGGGTCGACTAGCGGGACTGCATGAGCAGTTCTTC
CASSGGRLAGLHEQFF
>TRBV14|NA|NA|TRBJ1-2
TGTGCCAGCAGCCAACGACAGACTAACTATGGCTACACCTTC
CASSQRQTNYGYTF
>TRBV18|NA|NA|TRBJ1-3
TGTGCCAGCTCACCCGGGGTCTCTGGAAACACCATATATTTT
CASSPGVSGNTIYF
>TRBV5-1|NA|NA|TRBJ2-7
TGCGCCAGCAGGCCCTCGAGGGCCGGGAACGAGCAGTACTTC
CASRPSRAGNEQYF
>TRBV7-6|NA|NA|TRBJ1-3
TGTGCCAGCAGCTCCAATTCTGGAAACACCATATATTTT
CASSSNSGNTIYF
>TRBV6-1|NA|NA|TRBJ2-6
TGTGCCAGCAGTGACTACAGCACTGGGGCCAACGTCCTGACTTTC
CASSDYSTGANVLTF
>TRBV6-1|once|NA|TRBJ2-7
TGTGCCAGCAGTGAAATTTGGGCAGGGAAGGAGCAGTACTTC
CASSEIWAGKEQYF
>TRBV7-3|NA|TRBD2|TRBJ2-1
TGTGCCAGCAGCTTAGGACTAGCGGGAGACAATGAGCAGTTCTTC
CASSLGLAGDNEQFF
>TRBV7-9|NA|TRBD1|TRBJ1-4
TGTGCCAGCAGCCTGGGACAGGCAACTAATGAAAAACTGTTTTTT
CASSLGQATNEKLFF
>TRBV5-1|NA|TRBD2|TRBJ2-5
TGCGCCAGCAGAAGACTAGCGGGAGTTGAGACCCAGTACTTC
CASRRLAGVETQYF
>TRBV5-1|NA|NA|TRBJ1-2
TGCGCCAGCAGTTCGACAGCTCCTAACTATGGCTACACCTTC
CASSSTAPNYGYTF
>TRBV14|NA|NA|TRBJ1-2
TGTGCCAGCAGCCTAACCCTGTCTGGGGGGGGAGGCTACACCTTC
CASSLTLSGGGGYTF
>TRBV4-1|NA|TRBD1|TRBJ1-5
TGCGCCAGCAGCCAAGCACAGGGGTTTAAACAGCCCCAGCATTTT
CASSQAQGFKQPQHF
>TRBV2|NA|NA|TRBJ2-6
TGTGCCAGCAGTGTGGGCAGGCCTGGGGCCAACGTCCTGACTTTC
CASSVGRPGANVLTF
>TRBV4-2|NA|NA|TRBJ2-7
TGTGCCAGCAGCCCAAGCCCCCTAGCCTCCTACGAGCAGTACTTC
CASSPSPLASYEQYF
>TRBV18|once|NA|TRBJ2-5
TGTGCCAGCTCCCACGACCGAGGCGGTCAAGAGACCCAGTACTTC
CASSHDRGGQETQYF
>TRBV7-8|NA|NA|TRBJ1-1
TGTGCCAGCAGCCCGGGGGGGGGCCGTCTCACTGAAGCTTTCTTT
CASSPGGGRLTEAFF
>TRBV5-1|NA|NA|TRBJ2-7
TGCGCCAGCAGCTTGTCTCGGGGAGTCTACGAGCAGTACTTC
CASSLSRGVYEQYF
>TRBV13|NA|NA|TRBJ1-1
TGTGCCAGCACCCTGTCCCCTCGAGCGAACACTGAAGCTTTCTTT
CASTLSPRANTEAFF
>TRBV5-6|NA|TRBD1|TRBJ2-2
TGTGCCAGCAGCTCCCGGGACAGAAACACCGGGGAGCTGTTTTTT
CASSSRDRNTGELFF
>TRBV5-6|NA|NA|TRBJ1-1
TGTGCCAGCAGCCTGAGCGCTAACACTGAAGCTTTCTTT
CASSLSANTEAFF
>TRBV10-3|once|TRBD2|TRBJ2-2
TGTGCCATCAGAGAGACTAGCGGGGTCACCGGGGAGCTGTTTTTT
CAIRETSGVTGELFF